The 8 T cell receptor beta chains below all came from one sample that was sequenced in a study of Graves' ophthalmopathy and Graves' hyperthyroidism. Amplified material comprised TCR beta CDR3 regions derived from RNA transcripts. The authors performed first-round RT-PCR with HTBI primers and then a second-round multiplex PCR. In TCRdb, the multiplex PCR reads were re-called with MiXCR into one record per CDR3 protein. The sample gives 30,000 to 50,000 distinct CDR3 sequences, 50% of which show up once; roughly 24% is in the top ten. The sample taken for sequencing was peripheral blood. The receptors were sampled from an adult woman with stable Graves' hyperthyroidism.

This chain's CDR3 is CASSAGTVSYNSPLHF. CDR3 nucleotide sequence: TGTGCCAGCAGTGCCGGGACAGTCTCCTATAATTCACCCCTCCACTTT. This chain uses TRBV2 with TRBJ1-6; 7 bases agree with TRBD1. The V gene's germline CDR1 is SNHLY and CDR2 FYNNEI. CDR3 length: 16 amino acids. Trimming cost V 4 bases and J 0 bases; bases outside gene matches: 3.

This clonotype was recorded at least ten times. This sequence joins TRBV11-2 and TRBJ2-5, with 10 nucleotides matching TRBD1. The length of the CDR3 is 14 residues. With 5 bases clipped from V and 4 bases from J, the junction kept 4 bases outside the gene matches. Looked up from germline, CDR1 is SGHAT and CDR2 is FQNNGV. The CDR3 reads CASSSRDRGETQYF. DNA for the CDR3: TGTGCCAGCAGCAGCCGGGACAGGGGAGAGACCCAGTACTTC.

This sequence joins TRBV10-3 and TRBJ2-7, with 9 bases aligning to TRBD2. This CDR3 is 14 amino acids long. Germline V CDR1 and CDR2: ENHRY, SYGVKD. V was clipped by 4 bases and J by 3 bases; unmatched bases: 4. The CDR3 here is CAISGLAGSYEQYF. For the CDR3, the DNA is TGTGCCATCAGTGGCCTAGCGGGAAGCTACGAGCAGTACTTC.

This clonotype was counted many times. This rearrangement joins TRBV9 to TRBJ2-3, with 14 positions matching TRBD2. V shed 2 bases and J 8 bases; nucleotides not matched to a gene: 1. Germline V lookup: CDR1 SGDLS, CDR2 YYNGEE. The CDR3 totals 14 residues. CDR3 sequence: CASSVGTSGSTQYF. The CDR3 bases are TGTGCCAGCAGCGTCGGGACTAGCGGGAGTACGCAGTATTTT.

The chain combines TRBV7-2 with TRBJ1-2; 7 bases are a match to TRBD1. This CDR3 comprises 14 residues. Trimming at V came to 4 bases and at J to 6 bases, leaving 8 bases not matched to a gene. CDR1 SGHTA and CDR2 FQGNSA come from the germline V gene. CDR3 residues: CASSSKEQGDGYTF. CDR3 nucleotides: TGTGCCAGCAGCTCCAAGGAGCAGGGGGATGGCTACACCTTC.

The sample holds many counts of this clonotype. The chain links TRBV7-8 to TRBJ1-5; D gene ambiguous. V lost 1 base to trimming and J lost 3 bases, with 1 base between them. CDR1 is SGHVS, CDR2 FQNEAQ, per germline. This CDR3 is built from 12 residues. In DNA, the CDR3 is TGTGCCAGCAGCTTAGACAATCAGCCCCAGCATTTT. It specifies CASSLDNQPQHF.

The CDR3 loop reads CASEGRVNTEAFF. The CDR3 bases are TGTGCCAGTGAGGGCAGGGTGAACACTGAAGCTTTCTTT. The genes are TRBV19 and TRBJ1-1, with D tentatively TRBD1 (5 bases). The CDR3 spans 13 residues. CDR1 is LNHDA and CDR2 is SQIVND in the germline V gene (reference sequence). Trimming pared 8 bases from V and 0 bases from J, leaving 10 bases between.

The V call is TRBV20-1, the J call TRBJ2-7; 7 bases are shared with TRBD1. Germline trimming cut 6 bases from V and 2 bases from J; bases unmatched to any gene: 10. Germline CDR1 and CDR2: DFQATT and SNEGSKA (reference sequence). The CDR3 is 14 amino acids. This CDR3 reads CSAPTGTEAYEQYF. The CDR3 coding sequence is TGCAGTGCCCCTACCGGGACAGAAGCCTACGAGCAGTACTTC.